Reported below is one T cell receptor beta chain. This entry comes from a study of T cell changes during pregnancy in multiple sclerosis. V lost 8 bases, J lost 3 bases, and 14 bases lay in between. The CDR3 contains 13 residues. Germline V gene lookup returns CDR1 MNHEY and CDR2 SMNVEV (reference sequence). Profiling relied on immunoSEQ multiplex PCR, and the TCRdb table lists in-frame clones only, not all of them. This sample has under 45,000 clones, with roughly 92% found just once. The starting material was CD4+ T cells from peripheral blood mononuclear cells, obtained in the first trimester of pregnancy. This receptor was identified in a female donor with multiple sclerosis, enrolled in a pregnancy study. This rearrangement joins TRBV27 to TRBJ2-7; D gene unclear. DNA of the CDR3: TGTGCCAGCCGGTCAAACTCTCTCTACGAGCAGTACTTC. It yields the protein CASRSNSLYEQYF.